The 20 T cell receptor beta chains in this list originate from one sample, sequenced in a study of control samples from healthy donors and cancer patients. Libraries were prepared by immunoSEQ multiplex PCR; TCRdb keeps only in-frame clonotypes and omits some of them. The sample table includes fewer than 250,000 clones. The specimen sequenced was blood. The receptors here all came from a woman younger than 45 in good health.

The chain combines TRBV28 with TRBJ1-5, with 9 bases identical to TRBD1. Trimming took 6 bases from V and 5 from J; bases not matched to a gene: 8. CDR1 and CDR2 from the germline V gene are MDHEN and SYDVKM. This CDR3 spans 15 amino acids. CDR3: CASRHRTGEYQPQHF. The CDR3 DNA reads as TGTGCCAGCAGGCACCGGACAGGGGAATATCAGCCCCAGCATTTT.

The CDR3 DNA is TGTGCCAGCAATAGGGGACAGGGACCATCCTATGGCTACACCTTC. It yields the protein CASNRGQGPSYGYTF. This chain connects TRBV2 to TRBJ1-2, with 9 bases that match TRBD1. Per germline, CDR1 SNHLY and CDR2 FYNNEI. This CDR3 contains 15 residues. V trimming: 7 bases; J trimming: 4 bases; junction bases outside the gene matches: 10.

This chain joins TRBV7-2 and TRBJ1-2; a possible D gene is TRBD1 (5 bases). The CDR3 spans 14 residues. Trimming pared 2 bases from V and 3 bases from J, leaving 10 bases between. CDR1 and CDR2 from the germline V gene are SGHTA and FQGNSA. CDR3 sequence reads: CASSLYGGYYGYTF. The CDR3 DNA sequence: TGTGCCAGCAGCTTATACGGGGGTTACTATGGCTACACCTTC.

The chain links TRBV4-3 to TRBJ2-2; 12 positions agree with TRBD2. CDR3 length equals 16 residues. The J segment lost 5 bases and the V segment lost 3 bases, leaving 4 bases of the junction unmatched. The V gene's germline CDR1 is LGHNA and CDR2 YSLEER. The CDR3 nucleotides are TGCGCCAGCAGCCAGTTCACTAGCGGGGGGACCGGGGAGCTGTTTTTT. Its translation is CASSQFTSGGTGELFF.

This chain uses TRBV11-1 with TRBJ2-7; D tentatively reads TRBD1 or TRBD2 (5 bases each). Between the trimmed V and J ends, which lost 4 bases and 4 bases, there was a span of 17 bases. Looked up from germline, CDR1 is SGHAT and CDR2 is FQDESV (reference sequence). The CDR3 covers 15 residues. The CDR3 region is CASSWNGDEGYEQYF. The CDR3 nucleotides read TGTGCCAGCAGCTGGAATGGGGACGAAGGATACGAGCAGTACTTC.

The chain has TRBV28 and TRBJ1-2; 9 bases map to TRBD1. The CDR3 consists of 14 residues. V lost 5 bases, J lost 5 bases, and 6 bases stayed unmatched. Germline V gene lookup returns CDR1 MDHEN and CDR2 SYDVKM. This chain's CDR3 is CASSGDRVFYGYTF. The CDR3 DNA reads TGTGCCAGCAGTGGGGACAGGGTTTTTTATGGCTACACCTTC.

The rearrangement uses TRBV5-1 and TRBJ2-3; a possible D gene is TRBD2 (6 bases). Germline CDR1 is SGHRS and CDR2 is YFSETQ. This CDR3 has 16 amino acids. V was shortened by 1 base and J by 12 bases, with 24 bases between the two germline ends. CDR3 DNA sequence: TGCGCCAGCAGCTTGAAAAGGGCGAAAGGAGGGACTCCCCAGTATTTT. Residues: CASSLKRAKGGTPQYF.

The chain couples TRBV6-4 to TRBJ2-1; 11 nucleotides agree with TRBD2. V trimming: 8 bases; J trimming: 8 bases; junction bases outside the gene matches: 8. Germline values: CDR1 MRHNA, CDR2 SNTAGT. The CDR3 length is 14 residues. The CDR3 DNA sequence: TGTGCCAGCGGCAGACTAGCGGGGTGGGATGAGCAGTTCTTC. It is translated as CASGRLAGWDEQFF.

This chain connects TRBV19 to TRBJ1-5, with unresolved D. V shed 0 bases and J shed 1 base, with 13 bases lying between them. This CDR3 has 17 residues. CDR1 is LNHDA and CDR2 is SQIVND in the germline V gene (reference sequence). CDR3 bases: TGTGCCAGTAGTATAGATGCGGCGGAAGGCAGCAATCAGCCCCAGCATTTT. Its protein product is CASSIDAAEGSNQPQHF.

The chain couples TRBV5-1 to TRBJ2-7; 7 bases agree with TRBD1. The germline V gene has CDR1 SGHRS and CDR2 YFSETQ. The trim removed 0 bases at V and 3 bases at J, leaving 9 bases unmatched. The CDR3 is made up of 16 amino acids. As DNA, the CDR3 is TGCGCCAGCAGCTTGGATCCCGTGACAGGGCTCTACGAGCAGTACTTC. Translated: CASSLDPVTGLYEQYF. The entire variable domain, with the rest obtained from reference TRBV5-1 and TRBJ2-7, is as follows: KAGVTQTPRYLIKTRGQQVTLSCSPISGHRSVSWYQQTPGQGLQFLFEYFSETQRNKGNFPGRFSGRQFSNSRSEMNVSTLELGDSALYLCASSLDPVTGLYEQYFGPGTRLTVT.

The V gene is TRBV4-2, the J gene TRBJ1-2, with D perhaps matching TRBD1 (5 bases). Germline V gene data show CDR1 as LGHNA and CDR2 as YNFKEQ. This CDR3 spans 15 amino acids. Trimming took 0 bases from V and 2 from J, leaving 10 bases between them. CDR3 coding DNA: TGTGCCAGCAGCCAAGACTGGGCAGGGAACTATGGCTACACCTTC. It encodes CASSQDWAGNYGYTF.

The rearrangement joins TRBV4-1 to TRBJ2-3; TRBD2 matches at 14 bases. Losses at the gene ends were 2 bases for V and 6 bases for J; bases not matched to a gene: 7. CDR3 length: 17 amino acids. Germline assignment: CDR1 MGHRA and CDR2 YSYEKL. CDR3 sequence: CASSQPRLAGGLDTQYF. The CDR3 DNA sequence: TGCGCCAGCAGCCAACCCCGACTAGCGGGGGGGCTGGATACGCAGTATTTT.

The rearrangement joins TRBV28 to TRBJ1-2, with 10 bases that match TRBD1. This CDR3 has 16 amino acids. Germline values: CDR1 MDHEN, CDR2 SYDVKM. Unmatched junction bases numbered 10, after V lost 5 bases and J lost 4 bases. DNA for the CDR3: TGTGCCAGCAGTAAAGAAGGGACAGGGGCTATCTATGGCTACACCTTC. Translating it yields CASSKEGTGAIYGYTF.

CDR3 sequence: CASSPTGVIGYTF. DNA for the CDR3: TGTGCCAGCAGCCCGACGGGCGTGATCGGCTACACCTTC. V usage is TRBV7-2 and J usage is TRBJ1-2; D remains ambiguous. Germline V lookup: CDR1 SGHTA, CDR2 FQGNSA. V gave up 5 bases and J gave up 8 bases, with 15 bases separating them. CDR3 length: 13 amino acids.

J is TRBJ1-5 and V is TRBV4-1; 10 bases match TRBD1. This CDR3 is 17 amino acids long. CDR1 and CDR2 from the germline V gene are MGHRA and YSYEKL. Trimming removed 4 bases from V and 5 bases from J; junction bases left unmatched: 11. CDR3 DNA: TGCGCCAGCAGCCCTTCGCCGGGACAGGGGAGGGATCAGCCCCAGCATTTT. Translating it yields CASSPSPGQGRDQPQHF.

CDR3 sequence: CSATPLYEQYF. The CDR3 DNA sequence: TGCAGTGCTACTCCTTTATACGAGCAGTACTTC. This chain connects TRBV20-1 to TRBJ2-7, with D unclear. CDR3 size: 11 residues. V lost 4 bases, J lost 4 bases, and 8 bases lay in between. Germline V gives CDR1 DFQATT, CDR2 SNEGSKA (reference sequence).

V usage is TRBV5-8 and J usage is TRBJ2-5; D ambiguous. The CDR3 is made up of 11 amino acids. V lost 1 base and J 6 bases, leaving 4 bases between the germline ends. Germline V gene data show CDR1 as SGHTS and CDR2 as YDEGEE. In nucleotides, the CDR3 is TGTGCCAGCAGCTTGATCCAGACCCAGTACTTC. It is translated as CASSLIQTQYF.

V is TRBV7-2 and J is TRBJ1-3, with unresolved D. CDR3 size: 14 residues. Trimming pared 8 bases from V and 0 bases from J, leaving 11 bases between. Germline V gene data show CDR1 as SGHTA and CDR2 as FQGNSA. The CDR3 coding sequence is TGTGCCAGCGGACCCCTCTTCTCTGGAAACACCATATATTTT. Its protein product is CASGPLFSGNTIYF.

This chain uses TRBV18 with TRBJ1-1; D unresolved. The CDR3 runs to 14 residues. V lost 6 bases to trimming and J lost 4 bases, with 15 bases between them. Looked up from germline, CDR1 is KGHSH and CDR2 is LQKENI. Here the CDR3 reads CASSPLLSGTEAFF. For the CDR3, the DNA is TGTGCCAGCTCCCCCCTCCTCTCGGGCACTGAAGCTTTCTTT. Supplemented by reference TRBV18 and TRBJ1-1, the full variable domain reads NAGVMQNPRHLVRRRGQEARLRCSPMKGHSHVYWYRQLPEEGLKFMVYLQKENIIDESGMPKERFSAEFPKEGPSILRIQQVVRGDSAAYFCASSPLLSGTEAFFGQGTRLTVV.

In nucleotides, the CDR3 is TGTGCCAGCAGCTTCCGGGCAGCTAATGCCTACGAGCAGTACTTC. This sequence encodes CASSFRAANAYEQYF. This chain connects TRBV5-6 to TRBJ2-7; D gene uncertain. V was trimmed by 2 bases and J by 2 bases, leaving 14 bases between them. Germline CDR1 reads SGHDT; CDR2 reads YYEEEE. This CDR3 comprises 15 residues.